Listed below are T cell receptor beta chains from one sample, sequenced in a study of blood T cell repertoires in COVID-19. Generated by immunoSEQ multiplex PCR, the TCRdb table keeps only in-frame clones and is missing some. The repertoire holds 210,000 or so clones, around 80% seen once, with about 1.3% in the top ten. The sample consisted of peripheral blood. Every receptor here comes from a woman aged 25 to 45 with COVID-19, enrolled during active disease. Each CDR3 is given with its conserved first and last residue. The D gene is left open where the match is weak. Clone size is stated in some rows and not others, as once, few, many or a class when expanded.

V,J,D,size,CDR3,DNA
TRBV9,TRBJ2-1,TRBD2,once,CASSVEGLAGGPFNEQFF,TGTGCCAGCAGCGTAGAAGGACTAGCGGGAGGGCCGTTTAATGAGCAGTTCTTC
TRBV5-5,TRBJ2-2,TRBD2,NA,CASSFVEGAGGPPNTGELFF,TGTGCCAGCAGCTTCGTGGAGGGAGCGGGGGGTCCCCCTAACACCGGGGAGCTGTTTTTT
TRBV11-3,TRBJ1-1,NA,NA,CASSFGATEAFF,TGTGCCAGCAGCTTTGGAGCGACTGAAGCTTTCTTT
TRBV10-3,TRBJ1-2,TRBD1,NA,CAISDRGQGKGYGYTF,TGTGCCATCAGTGATCGGGGACAGGGTAAAGGCTATGGCTACACCTTC
TRBV5-1,TRBJ2-1,NA,NA,CASSPRVVSYNEQFF,TGCGCCAGCAGCCCCCGGGTAGTCTCCTACAATGAGCAGTTCTTC
TRBV7-6,TRBJ2-7,TRBD2,NA,CASSPRSGAAYEQYF,TGTGCCAGCAGTCCCCGTAGCGGGGCAGCCTACGAGCAGTACTTC
TRBV27,TRBJ2-2,TRBD2,NA,CASSLASGNTGELFF,TGTGCCAGCAGTTTGGCTAGCGGTAACACCGGGGAGCTGTTTTTT
TRBV27,TRBJ1-1,NA,NA,CASSLRVSNTEAFF,TGTGCCAGCAGCCTCAGGGTCTCGAACACTGAAGCTTTCTTT
TRBV28,TRBJ2-7,NA,NA,CASSLKRVSSTYEQYF,TGTGCCAGCAGCCTTAAGCGGGTGAGCTCGACCTACGAGCAGTACTTC
TRBV14,TRBJ2-3,TRBD1,NA,CASSPLGQPSTDTQYF,TGTGCCAGCAGCCCCCTGGGACAGCCTAGCACAGATACGCAGTATTTT
TRBV13,TRBJ2-1,NA,NA,CASSRDTSSYNEQFF,TGTGCCAGCAGTCGGGACACCAGCTCCTACAATGAGCAGTTCTTC
TRBV7-9,TRBJ1-6,NA,NA,CASSLGTGLGALHF,TGTGCCAGCAGCTTAGGTACAGGCCTTGGGGCCCTCCACTTT
TRBV7-9,TRBJ2-1,TRBD2,many,CASSPTTSGRSRNEQFF,TGTGCCAGCAGCCCTACAACTAGCGGGAGGTCGAGGAATGAGCAGTTCTTC
TRBV21-1,TRBJ2-1,NA,NA,CASSMGLANNEQFF,TGTGCCAGCAGCATGGGACTAGCCAACAATGAGCAGTTCTTC
TRBV6-5,TRBJ1-2,NA,NA,CASSYSRRGRNGYTF,TGTGCCAGCAGTTACTCCCGCCGGGGAAGAAATGGCTACACCTTC
TRBV9,TRBJ2-3,NA,NA,CASSVGSTGSPPQYF,TGTGCCAGCAGCGTAGGTTCTACGGGGTCCCCCCCGCAGTATTTT
TRBV5-1,TRBJ2-5,NA,NA,CASSGDSGAETQYF,TGCGCCAGCAGCGGCGACAGTGGCGCAGAGACCCAGTACTTC